This TCR beta chain is drawn from a study of cytomegalovirus exposure and HLA in healthy donors. Study-wide background: Earlier sequencing of about 179 million T cells yielded 90 million to 140 million unique TCR beta sequences. Some 90 million unique TCRs from HLA-typed donors were held in an early data release.

The length of the CDR3 is 15 residues. Germline lookup yields CDR1 KGHSH and CDR2 LQKENI. Trimming pared 2 bases from V and 3 bases from J, leaving 13 bases between. 60 Vbeta and 13 Jbeta primers were used in PCR. TCRdb's copy holds only in-frame clones and misses some; the assay was immunoSEQ multiplex PCR. The data contain around 91,000 clones, roughly 78% of them singletons. In regard to this clone: As yet, its antigen is unknown.

Study-level results: In vitro testing confirmed three CMV-associated chains as specific for CMV antigens. Exclusion applied to some V segments, including TRBV6-2 and TRBV6-3, as they were indistinguishable.

The receptor's source is a male donor in good health and CMV-seropositive. The genes are TRBV18 and TRBJ1-1; possibly TRBD1 for D (5 bases). The sample consisted of PBMCs. The CDR3: CASSPSTGPDTEAFF. The CDR3 bases are TGTGCCAGCTCACCATCTACAGGACCCGACACTGAAGCTTTCTTT.